This T cell receptor (beta chain) stems from a study of T cells in Graves' hyperthyroidism and ophthalmopathy (dated by TCRdb to between 2017 and 2020). Some background on the complete study: Peripheral blood was sampled at the time of initial diagnosis, prior to any treatment. The roughly 100 discovery patients were randomly split 7:3 into training and test sets. After blood sampling, hyperthyroidism patients were treated with methimazole at a starting dose of 30 mg daily, and ophthalmopathy patients were treated with high-dose intravenous methylprednisolone. The paper describes TCR Vbeta CDR3 sequencing of 140 or so peripheral blood samples, made up of roughly 40 ophthalmopathy patients, approximately 76 hyperthyroidism patients and 17 progressor patients. Thyroid tissue and blood T-cell repertoires from several Graves' hyperthyroidism patients were also compared in the study. TCR V-J signatures able to tell the groups apart were searched for in a discovery cohort of some 97 patients, of whom around 43 had Graves' ophthalmopathy and more than 55 had stable Graves' hyperthyroidism. An independent validation cohort of under 20 hyperthyroidism patients and approximately 17 patients who later progressed to ophthalmopathy tested prospective prediction of ophthalmopathy. General findings and caveats noted by the study authors: Most expanded thyroid clonotypes (frequency above 0.001) were also detected in blood, a finding suggesting that blood repertoires may reflect thyroid immune responses. In validation, the model predicted progression to ophthalmopathy a median of about 5.9 months before onset, with approximately 68% sensitivity and roughly 73% specificity. Sample size was not statistically predetermined, and blinding of investigators to group allocation was not performed. A model built on a 13 V-J signature distinguished ophthalmopathy from stable hyperthyroidism, reaching 87.88% sensitivity and 81.08% specificity in cross-validation and 80%/75% in testing.

The germline V gene gives CDR1 as SGHVS and CDR2 as FQNEAQ. There are 16 amino acids in the CDR3, from cysteine to phenylalanine inclusive. Just the 48-base CDR3 DNA is kept, in frame starting at base 1. Unmatched junction bases come to 7, with V trimmed by 5 bases and J by 1 base. Stable Graves' hyperthyroidism was defined as the absence of progression to ophthalmopathy over 18 months of follow-up. The hyperthyroidism patients were between 18 and 65 years old and newly diagnosed, with a disease duration of less than 2 months. Any patient with an uncontrolled infection, another autoimmune disease, pregnancy or lactation was excluded. Diagnoses relied on clinical symptoms, serum thyroxine and TRAb, thyroid ultrasound and orbital computed tomography. PBMCs were isolated from 10 ml of fresh peripheral blood by Ficoll-Paque density gradient centrifugation. Total RNA was extracted using Trizol reagent, and RNA quality was assessed on an Agilent 2100 Bioanalyzer.

Points on this clonotype: Its cognate antigen has yet to be identified. Nothing much larger sits one base from this clone, and base qualities are not available.

The TCR beta CDR3 regions were amplified from RNA transcripts. For the first round of RT-PCR on the TCR CDR3, the HTBI primer set was used together with the Qiagen OneStep RT-PCR kit. The libraries were constructed in a second round of multiplex PCR and then size-selected and purified. The libraries were sequenced on an Illumina HiSeq2000 using paired-end 100 bp reads. The paper's data handling went like this. SOAPnuke was used to process the raw data, throwing out any read that contained adapters or uncalled bases, had a mean Phred below 15, or lacked an exact constant-primer or identifier match. COPE v1.2.5 was used to merge the high-quality paired reads, and each unique nucleotide sequence was defined as a clonotype. Clonotypes were aligned to IMGT TRBV, TRBD and TRBJ reference segments using MiTCR v1.1. The analysis was restricted to V-J combinations with a frequency above 0.0001, which together covered 99% to 99.2% of the repertoires. The TCS score was defined as the ratio of F50 (clonal expansion) to E x V (chaos), calculated using BLOSUM62-based TCRdist between CDR3 peptides within each V-J. Welch's t-statistics and random forest reduced approximately 520 V-J features to about 12, which were used in a naive Bayes classifier (R e1071). In-frame beta chains were kept once TCRdb had trimmed the public reads at Q25 with fastp and called clones with MiXCR. Each entry merges the rows of one CDR3 protein and shows their most common DNA and genes. The V and J calls and clone size are TCRdb's, not the authors'. This sample gives hundreds of thousands of distinct CDR3 sequences in total; 14% of them show up just once. Jointly, the top ten make up 9.5% to 13% of the sample.

Sequencing was done on a sample of blood. The chain links TRBV7-8 with TRBJ2-2; 7 of the junction bases match TRBD1. The clonotype was recovered from a young woman with Graves' hyperthyroidism. The DNA sequence is as follows: TGTGCCAGCAGCCCCCAGACAGGGATGAACACCGGGGAGCTGTTTTTT. Translated, it reads CASSPQTGMNTGELFF.